The clone carrying this TCR beta chain has only a few counts. Antigen unknown. The data are from a study of CD8 T cells in ankylosing spondylitis. General study findings and limits: According to the report, clones linked to the disease were significantly enriched in matched synovial fluid samples taken from ankylosing spondylitis patients. Among TCR beta sequences, a motif of eight highly homologous variants appeared characteristic of ankylosing spondylitis blood.

TCRdb called the 5' RACE reads again in MiXCR, with one record for every CDR3 protein. The sample yields fewer than 550,000 distinct CDR3 sequences, less than 6% seen once. This CDR3 region has 15 residues. CDR1 is SGHRS, CDR2 YFSETQ, per germline. Trimming shortened V by 4 bases and J by 2 bases, and 13 bases separated the two germline ends. The TCR was taken from a male donor with ankylosing spondylitis. This sequence joins TRBV5-1 and TRBJ2-1, with D possibly TRBD2 on 6 matching bases. Material for sequencing was blood, either unsorted or a sorted T cell fraction (not recorded which). This chain's CDR3 is CASSTEGTPYNEQFF. The CDR3 nucleotides are TGCGCCAGCAGCACGGAGGGGACGCCCTACAATGAGCAGTTCTTC.